This TCR beta chain comes out of a study of shared clonotypes between healthy human individuals. Overall study findings and caveats: It was only blood that was sampled, and tissue repertoires likely differ. Among donors, sharing of clonotypes was expected to be affected by sequencing depth.

As concerns this clone: Its antigen is currently unknown.

In the naive CD8 group, cells lacked CD45RO and were positively selected for CCR7, so terminally differentiated effector memory CD45RA+ cells were left out. The repertoire was sequenced with immunoSEQ multiplex PCR; TCRdb's copy has only in-frame clones and lacks some. Among fewer than 850,000 clones, approximately 96% were seen once, and the ten largest hold over 0.2%. The CDR3 sequence is 15 residues long. V shed 6 bases and J 7 bases; nucleotides not matched to a gene: 11. Germline V gene data show CDR1 as MNHNS and CDR2 as SASEGT. The source of this sequence is a man aged 25 to 40 in good health. Sequencing was carried out using naive CD8+ T cells sorted from blood. The V and J genes are TRBV6-1 and TRBJ2-1; TRBD2 matches at 8 bases. The CDR3 nucleotides are TGTGCCAGCAGCCGACCGGGACTAGGAGAGAATGAGCAGTTCTTC. Its translation is CASSRPGLGENEQFF.